Listed below are T cell receptor beta chains from one sample, sequenced in a study of cytomegalovirus exposure and HLA in healthy donors. Assay: immunoSEQ multiplex PCR; the TCRdb copy retains only in-frame clones and omits some. The sample has fewer than 200,000 clones, 60% to 85% seen once. The sample consisted of PBMCs. These receptors all stem from a male donor in good health and CMV-seropositive. Each CDR3 is given with its conserved first and last residue. D genes are given only for firm matches. Part of the rows lack a size; the others show once, few, many or a class for expanded clones.

abundance	d_gene	v_gene	j_gene	CDR3aa	CDR3nt
-	TRBD1	TRBV12-5	TRBJ2-2	CASGLPEQGVNTGELFF	TGTGCTAGTGGTTTGCCGGAACAGGGGGTGAACACCGGGGAGCTGTTTTTT
-	-	TRBV4-1	TRBJ2-3	CASSQGGITDTQYF	TGCGCCAGCAGCCAAGGAGGGATCACAGATACGCAGTATTTT
once	TRBD1	TRBV7-9	TRBJ2-5	CASSPRDRASETQYF	TGTGCCAGCAGCCCTCGGGACAGGGCGTCGGAGACCCAGTACTTC
-	-	TRBV18	TRBJ1-2	CASSPSQAKSMGYTF	TGTGCCAGCTCACCTTCCCAGGCGAAGTCTATGGGCTACACCTTC
-	-	TRBV5-6	TRBJ1-2	CASYRTANRGYGYTF	TGTGCCAGCTACCGGACAGCCAACCGGGGCTATGGCTACACCTTC
few	TRBD1	TRBV6-5	TRBJ1-6	CASSYSGQGPSTLHF	TGTGCCAGCAGTTACTCGGGACAGGGACCTTCTACCCTCCACTTT
-	-	TRBV7-9	TRBJ2-5	CASSSPSQGETQYF	TGTGCCAGCAGCTCCCCCTCCCAGGGAGAGACCCAGTACTTC
-	TRBD2	TRBV6-1	TRBJ2-2	CASSVEVAGDTGELFF	TGTGCCAGCAGTGTTGAGGTAGCGGGGGACACCGGGGAGCTGTTTTTT
once	-	TRBV19	TRBJ2-7	CASSMQGPSYEQYF	TGTGCCAGTAGTATGCAGGGGCCATCCTACGAGCAGTACTTC
-	TRBD1	TRBV6-1	TRBJ2-1	CASSEKGTGANKFF	TGTGCCAGCAGTGAAAAGGGAACAGGGGCCAATAAGTTCTTC
-	-	TRBV2	TRBJ2-1	CASSDSAGYYNEQFF	TGTGCCAGCAGTGATTCGGCGGGGTACTACAATGAGCAGTTCTTC
few	-	TRBV5-4	TRBJ1-1	CASSSQGTEAFF	TGTGCCAGCAGCTCGCAGGGGACTGAAGCTTTCTTT
few	TRBD1	TRBV11-2	TRBJ1-6	CASSLYQGGGSPLHF	TGTGCCAGCAGCTTATACCAGGGGGGTGGTTCACCCCTCCACTTT
-	-	TRBV30	TRBJ1-2	CAWSSNQGAMDGYTF	TGTGCCTGGAGTAGCAACCAGGGTGCGATGGATGGCTACACCTTC
-	-	TRBV27	TRBJ1-1	CASSLDRGSTEAFF	TGTGCCAGCAGCCTGGATCGAGGAAGCACTGAAGCTTTCTTT
-	-	TRBV7-9	TRBJ2-1	CASSLVGGLYNEQFF	TGTGCCAGCAGCTTAGTGGGGGGGCTCTACAATGAGCAGTTCTTC
once	-	TRBV6-1	TRBJ2-5	CASSESNRAGVQETQYF	TGTGCCAGCAGTGAATCGAACAGGGCGGGGGTACAAGAGACCCAGTACTTC
-	-	TRBV7-9	TRBJ2-5	CASSYSGGETQYF	TGTGCCAGCAGCTACTCAGGGGGGGAGACCCAGTACTTC
-	TRBD1	TRBV15	TRBJ1-3	CATSRDLEGATTSGNTIYF	TGTGCCACCAGCAGAGATCTAGAGGGGGCTACCACCTCTGGAAACACCATATATTTT
-	TRBD2	TRBV30	TRBJ2-5	CAWSGAGVGTQYF	TGTGCCTGGAGTGGGGCGGGAGTGGGGACCCAGTACTTC
-	-	TRBV5-4	TRBJ1-4	CASSSGYNEKLFF	TGTGCCAGCAGCTCCGGTTATAATGAAAAACTGTTTTTT
-	TRBD1	TRBV4-3	TRBJ1-2	CASSEVGTGLNYGYTF	TGCGCCAGCAGCGAAGTCGGGACAGGGCTTAACTATGGCTACACCTTC
few	TRBD2	TRBV7-9	TRBJ2-1	CARASGNNEQFF	TGTGCCAGAGCTAGCGGAAACAATGAGCAGTTCTTC
once	TRBD1	TRBV9	TRBJ2-2	CASSSPGTDFNTGELFF	TGTGCCAGCAGCTCCCCCGGGACAGACTTCAACACCGGGGAGCTGTTTTTT
-	-	TRBV18	TRBJ1-2	CASAQSGQSTYGYTF	TGTGCCAGCGCCCAGTCTGGGCAATCTACCTATGGCTACACCTTC
-	-	TRBV20-1	TRBJ2-7	CSASFSYEQYF	TGCAGTGCTAGCTTCAGCTACGAGCAGTACTTC
-	-	TRBV5-1	TRBJ2-1	CASSKDYPDNEQFF	TGCGCCAGCAGCAAAGACTATCCCGACAATGAGCAGTTCTTC
-	-	TRBV4-2	TRBJ1-1	CASSQDLLNTEAFF	TGTGCCAGCAGCCAAGATCTCCTGAACACTGAAGCTTTCTTT
-	TRBD1	TRBV11-2	TRBJ2-2	CASSPGQGWNTGELFF	TGTGCCAGCAGCCCCGGACAGGGATGGAACACCGGGGAGCTGTTTTTT
-	TRBD1	TRBV6-1	TRBJ1-1	CASSEARTGRYTEAFF	TGTGCCAGCAGTGAAGCGCGGACAGGGAGGTACACTGAAGCTTTCTTT
-	TRBD1	TRBV5-6	TRBJ2-7	CASSFGTGPNEQYF	TGTGCCAGCAGCTTCGGGACAGGCCCGAACGAGCAGTACTTC
-	-	TRBV19	TRBJ2-1	CASLAGQGYHNEQFF	TGTGCCAGCCTCGCGGGCCAGGGGTACCACAATGAGCAGTTCTTC
-	TRBD1	TRBV19	TRBJ1-5	CASSIRQGHQPQHF	TGTGCCAGTAGTATAAGACAGGGCCATCAGCCCCAGCATTTT
once	-	TRBV7-9	TRBJ2-4	CASSLGRGSFNDIQYF	TGTGCCAGCAGCTTAGGAAGGGGCTCCTTTAATGACATTCAGTACTTC
once	TRBD1	TRBV9	TRBJ2-7	CASSVEGQGTYEQYF	TGTGCCAGCAGCGTAGAAGGACAGGGGACCTACGAGCAGTACTTC
-	-	TRBV27	TRBJ1-3	CASSPRRRTAGNTIYF	TGTGCCAGCAGTCCACGGAGGAGGACCGCCGGAAACACCATATATTTT
few	-	TRBV6-1	TRBJ1-4	CASRLNEKLFF	TGTGCCAGCAGGTTAAATGAAAAACTGTTTTTT
-	TRBD1	TRBV7-9	TRBJ1-2	CASSPPTGAANYGYTF	TGTGCCAGCAGCCCCCCTACAGGGGCGGCTAACTATGGCTACACCTTC
once	TRBD1	TRBV5-1	TRBJ1-1	CASSSPRDRDVYRTEAFF	TGCGCCAGCAGCTCTCCCCGGGACAGGGACGTATATCGCACTGAAGCTTTCTTT
-	-	TRBV30	TRBJ1-2	CAWSVTVTYGYTF	TGTGCCTGGAGTGTCACAGTTACCTATGGCTACACCTTC
-	TRBD1	TRBV10-3	TRBJ1-6	CAIREQGVGSPLHF	TGTGCCATCAGGGAGCAGGGGGTGGGTTCACCCCTCCACTTT
-	TRBD2	TRBV5-1	TRBJ2-5	CASREGLGGYQETQYF	TGCGCCAGCAGGGAAGGACTAGGTGGTTACCAAGAGACCCAGTACTTC
-	-	TRBV18	TRBJ2-7	CASSLPPVYEQYF	TGTGCCAGCTCACTCCCTCCGGTCTACGAGCAGTACTTC
few	TRBD1	TRBV23-1	TRBJ2-7	CASSQPVDRDRPPYEQYF	TGCGCCAGCAGTCAACCCGTTGATCGGGACAGGCCCCCCTACGAGCAGTACTTC
-	TRBD2	TRBV9	TRBJ2-3	CASSSSPSSGGRYTQYF	TGTGCCAGCAGCTCGAGCCCCTCCAGCGGGGGGCGATATACGCAGTATTTT
few	-	TRBV5-4	TRBJ2-7	CASSLADSNHEQYF	TGTGCCAGCAGCTTGGCCGATTCGAACCACGAGCAGTACTTC
-	-	TRBV14	TRBJ1-1	CASSQVLGGKNTEAFF	TGTGCCAGCAGCCAAGTTTTGGGGGGAAAGAACACTGAAGCTTTCTTT
-	TRBD1	TRBV11-2	TRBJ2-7	CASSLAVAQGADYEQYF	TGTGCCAGCAGCTTAGCCGTTGCACAGGGGGCGGACTACGAGCAGTACTTC
-	TRBD1	TRBV14	TRBJ2-1	CASSPRQGGIYNEQFF	TGTGCCAGCAGCCCGAGACAGGGGGGAATCTACAATGAGCAGTTCTTC
-	TRBD1	TRBV7-2	TRBJ1-4	CASSRDRGNEKLFF	TGTGCCAGCAGCAGGGACAGGGGGAATGAAAAACTGTTTTTT
-	TRBD2	TRBV5-8	TRBJ2-3	CASSQGLAGSTDTQYF	TGTGCCAGCAGCCAAGGACTAGCGGGGAGCACAGATACGCAGTATTTT
-	TRBD1	TRBV5-3	TRBJ1-2	CAPEGASNYGYTF	TGTGCCCCCGAGGGGGCTTCTAACTATGGCTACACCTTC